This T cell receptor (beta chain) derives from a study of tumor-infiltrating lymphocytes in primary liver carcinoma (TCRdb year 2017). The study in broad terms: Hepatocellular carcinoma (four) or combined HCC and intrahepatic cholangiocarcinoma (one) was present in the five patients, who were three men and two women aged 30 to 69 years. To link TCRbeta repertoire diversity to the local molecular phenotype, the approximately 23 tumor region samples were profiled with Agilent mRNA microarrays. Technical replicate repertoires showed high reproducibility, with mean shared-clone rates roughly 0.89 and correlation coefficients above 0.95. The study combined TCRbeta repertoire sequencing, expression microarrays and whole-exome sequencing across five regions of each liver tumor, with adjacent normal tissue and blood. Each sample produced about 3.5 to 7.13 million productive TCRbeta reads, and read depth showed no significant difference between tissue types. A total of 35 specimens from 5 patients, comprising approximately 25 tumor regions, 5 adjacent noncancerous liver tissues and 5 peripheral blood samples, were covered by TCRbeta repertoire sequencing. The five patients had tumors staged T1-T3 N0M0, with maximum diameters ranging from about 4 to 10 cm. What the study reported, not specific to this receptor: Only the TCR beta chain was sequenced, which likely underestimates true repertoire diversity because unpaired alpha chains were not captured. With just 4 or 5 patients in the study, the authors point out that the findings should be validated in a larger study. Repertoire overlap was higher between tumor regions (mean about 35%) than tumor-adjacent (approximately 17%) or tumor-blood (about 14%) pairs, consistent with antigen-driven expansion. Only about 8-25% of top clones were present in all five regions of a tumor, suggesting spatial heterogeneity of tumor-infiltrating T cells. Since the samples were bulk and unsorted, there was no way to compare CD4+ and CD8+ T cell repertoires. The top 250 clones accounted for a significantly greater share of the repertoire in tumors than in blood (p = 0.039).

TCRbeta-specific cDNA was reverse-transcribed from 500 ng total RNA using a constant-region primer and ProtoScript II reverse transcriptase. Three nested multiplex PCR rounds, following a slightly modified ARM-PCR procedure, were used to build the TCRbeta libraries. Each of the first two PCR rounds ran for approximately 10 cycles and used multiplex TRBV1-TRBV30 forward primers together with a Cbeta reverse primer. Sample barcodes and Illumina adapters were added in a final 25-cycle PCR using Deep VentR polymerase. Amplicons of 200-500 bp were gel-purified with a QIAquick gel extraction kit before sequencing. The TCRbeta amplicons were sequenced with 250-bp paired-end reads on an Illumina HiSeq 2500. Per the authors' processing: Reads were quality-trimmed with Trimmomatic v0.33, and paired reads were merged with FLASH v1.2.11 to recover full CDR3 sequences. MiGEC v1.2.1b assigned V, D and J germline segments to the rearranged TCRbeta sequences. Clonotype statistics and Shannon-Wiener diversity indices were calculated with VDJtools v1.0.0. Except for diversity analysis, only each sample's 250 most abundant clonotypes were used in subsequent analyses to reduce sampling bias. TCRdb reprocessed the public reads (quality trimming at Q25 with fastp, clone calling with MiXCR) and kept in-frame beta chains. Records with the same CDR3 protein are collapsed into one entry carrying the most frequent genes and DNA. These V and J calls rely on TCRdb rather than the paper's analysis. This sample comprises 99,000 or so distinct CDR3 sequences, 69% of them detected only once. Clones ranked in the top ten supply over 9.5% of the sample.

In regard to this clonotype: No cognate antigen has been identified for it. At one end the junction does not follow the germline gene, possibly because of a read error.

Without any cell sorting, total RNA and DNA were co-extracted from around 18-30 mg of bulk tissue using the AllPrep DNA/RNA mini kit. Between November 2015 and early 2016, about 5 patients in China with histopathologically diagnosed primary liver carcinoma had their tumors surgically resected. At the time of sampling, the patients were treatment-naive and had chronic HBV infection. Five spatially separated regions were sampled per tumor: superior, inferior, left-lateral and right-lateral poles, plus the tumor centre. According to histology, viable tumor cells made up more than 85% of every tumor sample. Pieces of fresh tumor and adjacent tissue were cut in half, with one half kept in RNAlater at -80 degrees C and the other half sent for histology. Taken from cysteine to phenylalanine, the CDR3 has 14 residues. Solely the CDR3 DNA is kept, with 42 bases framed from the first base. CDR1 is given as MGHRA and CDR2 as YSYEKL, both from the germline V gene.

This TCR was recovered from a woman between 55 and 75 years old with primary liver carcinoma and hepatitis B virus infection. Sequencing was performed on liver tumor tissue from sampling region 5. The sample's cell subset or site label, decoded: tumor region T5, tumor centre. The chain links TRBV4-1 with TRBJ2-1; there is no confident call for the D gene. CDR3 loop: CASSPRFASNEQFF. In nucleotides, the sequence is TGCGCGAGCAGTCCTCGATTTGCGAGCAATGAGCAGTTCTTC.